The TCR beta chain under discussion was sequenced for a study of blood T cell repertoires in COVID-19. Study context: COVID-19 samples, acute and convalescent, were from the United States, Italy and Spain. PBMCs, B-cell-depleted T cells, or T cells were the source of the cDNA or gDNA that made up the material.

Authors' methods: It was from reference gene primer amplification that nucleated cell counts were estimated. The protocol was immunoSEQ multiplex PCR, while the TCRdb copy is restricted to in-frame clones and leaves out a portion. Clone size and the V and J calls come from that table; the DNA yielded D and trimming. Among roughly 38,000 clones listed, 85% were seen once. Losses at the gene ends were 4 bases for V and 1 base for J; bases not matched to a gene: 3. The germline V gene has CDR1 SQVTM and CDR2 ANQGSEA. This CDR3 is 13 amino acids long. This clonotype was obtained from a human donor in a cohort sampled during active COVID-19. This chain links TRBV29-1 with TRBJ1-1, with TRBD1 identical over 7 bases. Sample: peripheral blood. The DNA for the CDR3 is TGCAGCGTTGTCAGACAGGGGAACACTGAAGCTTTCTTT. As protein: CSVVRQGNTEAFF.